The sequence of this T cell receptor beta chain was determined in a study of early T cells in non-severe SARS-CoV-2 infection. Across the study: Bulk RNA isolated from unsorted whole blood underwent sequencing; chains were not paired.

The library protocol tagged individual cDNA molecules with unique molecular identifiers. MiXCR, applied by TCRdb to the 5' RACE reads, yields one record per CDR3 protein. The data show tens of thousands of distinct CDR3 sequences, approximately 8% seen once. This clonotype occurred a few times. The CDR3 length is 14 residues. V was trimmed by 8 bases and J by 0 bases, leaving 13 bases between them. The germline gives CDR1 MNHEY, CDR2 SMNVEV (reference sequence). The sequence derives from an adult who was a healthcare worker with PCR-confirmed SARS-CoV-2 infection or an uninfected control (not recorded which). This specimen consisted of whole blood, obtained at baseline. The chain combines TRBV27 with TRBJ1-2; no definite D call. This CDR3 is CASFGSTSNYGYTF. In DNA, the CDR3 is TGTGCCAGCTTTGGGTCCACTTCTAACTATGGCTACACCTTC.